The clone carrying this TCR beta chain was counted ten times or more. Its specificity is not known. With 2 bases clipped from V and 8 bases from J, the junction kept 7 bases outside the gene matches. Germline V gene data show CDR1 as MNHEY and CDR2 as SVGAGI. CDR3 length equals 16 residues. The data are from a study of response to subunit inactivated influenza vaccine. Findings and limits, study-wide: New T cells are recruited in small numbers by each seasonal influenza vaccination, according to the authors' suggestion.

TCRdb recomputed calls from the RT-PCR reads with MiXCR, one row per CDR3 protein. The profile shows around 850,000 distinct CDR3 sequences, under 20% of them singletons. The receptor's source is a man aged 50-59 years who received an inactivated influenza vaccine. This chain connects TRBV6-5 to TRBJ1-6, with TRBD1 identical over 9 bases. The sequences come from PBMCs from blood, collected around 5 days after vaccination. This CDR3 reads CASSYGPGTGYSPLHF. The CDR3, as DNA: TGTGCCAGCAGTTACGGCCCCGGGACAGGGTATTCACCCCTCCACTTT.